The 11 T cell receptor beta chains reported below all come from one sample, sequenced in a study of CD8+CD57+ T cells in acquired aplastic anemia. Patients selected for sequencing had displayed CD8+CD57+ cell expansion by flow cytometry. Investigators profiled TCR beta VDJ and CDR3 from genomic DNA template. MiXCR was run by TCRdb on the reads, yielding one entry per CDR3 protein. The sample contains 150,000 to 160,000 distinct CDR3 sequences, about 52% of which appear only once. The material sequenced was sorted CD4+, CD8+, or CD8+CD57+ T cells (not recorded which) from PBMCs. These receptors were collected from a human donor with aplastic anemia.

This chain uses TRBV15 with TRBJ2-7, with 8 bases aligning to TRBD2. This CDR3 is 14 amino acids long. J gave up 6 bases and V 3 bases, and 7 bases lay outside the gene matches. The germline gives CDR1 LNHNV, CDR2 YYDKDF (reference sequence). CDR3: CATSRVRGGSEQYF. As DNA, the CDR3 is TGTGCCACCAGCAGGGTTCGGGGGGGGAGCGAGCAGTACTTC.

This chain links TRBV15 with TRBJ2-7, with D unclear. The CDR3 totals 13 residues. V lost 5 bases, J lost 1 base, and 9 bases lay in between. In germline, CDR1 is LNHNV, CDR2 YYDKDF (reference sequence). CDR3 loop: CATSLVGSYEQYF. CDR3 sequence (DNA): TGTGCCACCAGCTTAGTTGGTTCCTACGAGCAGTACTTC.

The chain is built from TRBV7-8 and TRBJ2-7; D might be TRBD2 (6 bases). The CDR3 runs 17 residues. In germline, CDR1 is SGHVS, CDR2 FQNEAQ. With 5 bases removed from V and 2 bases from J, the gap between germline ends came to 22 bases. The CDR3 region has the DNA TGTGCCAGCAGCGCCCAACTACCGGGACGGGGGACCTACGAGCAGTACTTC. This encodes CASSAQLPGRGTYEQYF.

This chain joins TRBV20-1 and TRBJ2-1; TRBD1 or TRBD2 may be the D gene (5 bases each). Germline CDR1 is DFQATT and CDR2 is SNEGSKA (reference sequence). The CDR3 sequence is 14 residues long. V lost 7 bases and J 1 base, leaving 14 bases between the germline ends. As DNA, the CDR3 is TGCAGTGTAAGAGGGCAGGGTTCCTACAATGAGCAGTTCTTC. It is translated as CSVRGQGSYNEQFF.

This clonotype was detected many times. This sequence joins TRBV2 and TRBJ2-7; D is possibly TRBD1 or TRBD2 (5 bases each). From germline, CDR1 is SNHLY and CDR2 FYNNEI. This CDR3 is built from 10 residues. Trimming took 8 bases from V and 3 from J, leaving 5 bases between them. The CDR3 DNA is TGTGCCAGCGGGGGCTACGAGCAGTACTTC. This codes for CASGGYEQYF. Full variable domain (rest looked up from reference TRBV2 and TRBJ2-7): EPEVTQTPSHQVTQMGQEVILRCVPISNHLYFYWYRQILGQKVEFLVSFYNNEISEKSEIFDDQFSVERPDGSNFTLKIRSTKLEDSAMYFCASGGYEQYFGPGTRLTVT.

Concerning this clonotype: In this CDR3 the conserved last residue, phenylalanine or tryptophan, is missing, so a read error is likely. The CDR3 protein is CASSYPDGPEQYS. The DNA for the CDR3 is TGTGCCAGCAGTTACCCGGACGGACCAGAGCAGTACTCC. V gene TRBV6-5 combines with J gene TRBJ2-7, with D hard to call. This CDR3 has 13 residues. V was shortened by 2 bases and J by 7 bases, with 12 bases between the two germline ends. Germline values: CDR1 MNHEY, CDR2 SVGAGI.

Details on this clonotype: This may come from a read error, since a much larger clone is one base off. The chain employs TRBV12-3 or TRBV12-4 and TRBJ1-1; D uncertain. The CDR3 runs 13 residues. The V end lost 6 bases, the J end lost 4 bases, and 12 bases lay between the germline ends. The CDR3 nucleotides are TGTGCCAGCAGGAGAGGGCTCCCCACTGAAGCTTTCTTT. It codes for CASRRGLPTEAFF.

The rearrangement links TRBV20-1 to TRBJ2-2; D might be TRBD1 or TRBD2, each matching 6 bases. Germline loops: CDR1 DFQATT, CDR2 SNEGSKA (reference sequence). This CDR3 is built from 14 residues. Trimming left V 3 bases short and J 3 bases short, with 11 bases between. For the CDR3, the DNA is TGCAGTGCTAGGACAGGAGGGGACACCGGGGAGCTGTTTTTT. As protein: CSARTGGDTGELFF.

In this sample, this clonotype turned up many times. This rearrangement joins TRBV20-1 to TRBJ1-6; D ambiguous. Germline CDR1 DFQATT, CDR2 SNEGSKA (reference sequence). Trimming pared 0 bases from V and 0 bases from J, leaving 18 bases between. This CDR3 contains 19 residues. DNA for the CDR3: TGCAGTGCTAGAGAGGTTGAGGGCAGGTCAAGCTCCTATAATTCACCCCTCCACTTT. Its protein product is CSAREVEGRSSSYNSPLHF.

The CDR3 reads CAISESTGTGNTIYF. The CDR3 DNA follows: TGTGCCATCAGTGAGTCAACAGGGACTGGAAACACCATATATTTT. The chain combines TRBV10-3 with TRBJ1-3, with D maybe TRBD1 (6 bases). Germline lookup yields CDR1 ENHRY and CDR2 SYGVKD. This CDR3 contains 15 residues. V gave up 0 bases and J gave up 2 bases, with 8 bases separating them.

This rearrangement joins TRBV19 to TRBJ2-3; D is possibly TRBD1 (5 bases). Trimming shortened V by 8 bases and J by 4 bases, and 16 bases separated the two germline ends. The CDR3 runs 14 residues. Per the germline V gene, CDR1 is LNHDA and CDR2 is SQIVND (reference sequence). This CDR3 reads CASGVGVDADTQYF. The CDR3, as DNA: TGTGCCAGTGGGGTAGGGGTTGATGCAGATACGCAGTATTTT.